These 15 T cell receptor beta chains were sequenced from one sample in a study of blood T cell repertoires in COVID-19. The method was immunoSEQ multiplex PCR; TCRdb's version includes in-frame clones alone and lacks a portion of them. The sample holds a few hundred thousand clones, 85% to 90% seen once. The sample was peripheral blood. All receptors derive from a young man with acute or convalescent COVID-19.

This chain connects TRBV10-3 to TRBJ2-7; 9 bases agree with TRBD2. Per the germline V gene, CDR1 is ENHRY and CDR2 is SYGVKD. This CDR3 has 14 residues. J lost 3 bases, V lost 5 bases, and 5 bases had no gene match. In nucleotides, the CDR3 is TGTGCCATCAGTACTCTAGCGGGGAACTACGAGCAGTACTTC. Translation: CAISTLAGNYEQYF.

CDR3 DNA: TGCGCCAGCAGCTGGGGCGCTAGCACAGATACGCAGTATTTT. This sequence encodes CASSWGASTDTQYF. The chain carries TRBV5-1 and TRBJ2-3; the D gene is possibly TRBD1 (5 bases). Trimming left V 3 bases short and J 0 bases short, with 8 bases between. Looked up from germline, CDR1 is SGHRS and CDR2 is YFSETQ. The CDR3 is 14 residues long.

This clone was detected once. This chain joins TRBV5-6 and TRBJ1-2; no reliable D call. The germline V gene has CDR1 SGHDT and CDR2 YYEEEE. CDR3 size: 14 residues. V dropped 9 bases and J dropped 4 bases, with 19 bases sitting between them. The CDR3 is CATQRGRGGYGYTF. The CDR3 DNA follows: TGTGCCACCCAGCGAGGGCGGGGTGGCTATGGCTACACCTTC.

The chain links TRBV7-9 to TRBJ2-5, with D unresolved. Trimming took off 1 base at V and 8 bases at J, with 17 bases between the two ends. CDR1 is SEHNR and CDR2 is FQNEAQ in the germline V gene (reference sequence). The CDR3 has 15 residues. The CDR3 sequence: CASSLEPIKRQTQYF. For the CDR3, the DNA is TGTGCCAGCAGCTTAGAACCGATCAAGCGCCAAACCCAGTACTTC.

This clone has a count of ten or more. At one end, the junction sequence differs from germline, possibly due to a read error. The gene calls are TRBV6-2 or TRBV6-3 and TRBJ1-5; 8 bases line up with TRBD1. CDR1 MNHEY and CDR2 SVGEGT come from the germline V gene. CDR3 length: 14 amino acids. CDR3 coding DNA: TGTGCCAGCAGTTCTCCAGGGGGCAACCAGCCCCAGCATTTT. It encodes CASSSPGGNQPQHF.

The rearrangement joins TRBV3-1 (or the pseudogene TRBV3-2) to TRBJ1-4, with D perhaps matching TRBD1 (5 bases). V was shortened by 2 bases and J by 2 bases, with 15 bases between the two germline ends. Germline CDR1 reads LGHDT; CDR2 reads YNNKEL (reference sequence). The CDR3 has 17 amino acids. CDR3 nucleotide sequence: TGTGCCAGCAGCCAAAAAGGGGTTCAGTCGACTAATGAAAAACTGTTTTTT. It specifies CASSQKGVQSTNEKLFF.

The chain combines TRBV7-6 with TRBJ2-7; possibly TRBD2 for D (6 bases). The V gene lost 1 base and the J gene lost 3 bases, with 13 bases spanning the gap. This CDR3 region has 15 residues. Germline lookup yields CDR1 SGHVS and CDR2 FNYEAQ. The CDR3 DNA reads TGTGCCAGCAGCTTAGGGATTAGCGGCCTCTACGAGCAGTACTTC. It encodes CASSLGISGLYEQYF.

The V call is TRBV6-5, the J call TRBJ2-3, with D perhaps TRBD1 (7 bases). V lost 6 bases to trimming and J lost 7 bases, with 17 bases between them. This CDR3 region has 14 residues. CDR1 MNHEY and CDR2 SVGAGI come from the germline V gene. CDR3 loop: CASSPGGQRNTQYF. The DNA of the CDR3 is TGTGCCAGCAGCCCCGGGGGACAGAGAAATACGCAGTATTTT.

This chain uses TRBV7-8 with TRBJ2-5, with D maybe TRBD2 (5 bases). Germline V gene lookup returns CDR1 SGHVS and CDR2 FQNEAQ. V lost 3 bases to trimming and J lost 1 base, with 9 bases between them. The CDR3 has 14 residues. The chain's CDR3 is CASSFSGLQETQYF. The CDR3, as DNA: TGTGCCAGCAGCTTCTCAGGACTCCAAGAGACCCAGTACTTC.

The V and J genes are TRBV30 and TRBJ2-7; maybe TRBD2 (5 bases). V shed 0 bases and J shed 4 bases, with 13 bases lying between them. The CDR3 totals 14 residues. The germline CDR1 and CDR2 sequences are GTSNPN and SVGIG (reference sequence). DNA of the CDR3: TGTGCCTGGAGTGTTGGAGGTACTTCATACGAGCAGTACTTC. Its translation: CAWSVGGTSYEQYF. The full variable domain, its missing parts supplied by reference TRBV30 and TRBJ2-7, is SQTIHQWPATLVQPVGSPLSLECTVEGTSNPNLYWYRQAAGRGLQLLFYSVGIGQISSEVPQNLSASRPQDRQFILSSKKLLLSDSGFYLCAWSVGGTSYEQYFGPGTRLTVT.

With regard to this clone: Other DNA sequences from this sample encode an identical CDR3 as well. J is TRBJ1-5 and V is TRBV30; D gene uncertain. The CDR3 spans 13 residues. Germline-derived CDR1 and CDR2 are GTSNPN and SVGIG (reference sequence). V gave up 4 bases and J gave up 4 bases, with 11 bases separating them. The DNA for the CDR3 is TGTGCCTGGACCCGAGGAGGGAATCAGCCCCAGCATTTT. This encodes CAWTRGGNQPQHF.

This chain links TRBV5-8 with TRBJ1-5, with D perhaps matching TRBD1 (6 bases). V lost 2 bases and J lost 6, with 12 bases in between. CDR3 length: 14 amino acids. Germline CDR1 SGHTS, CDR2 YDEGEE. CDR3 residues: CASSFGGPGQPQHF. CDR3 nucleotide sequence: TGTGCCAGCAGCTTTGGGGGCCCAGGTCAGCCCCAGCATTTT.

The chain links TRBV24-1 to TRBJ1-6; 10 bases fit TRBD1. J gave up 9 bases and V 9 bases, and 4 bases lay outside the gene matches. CDR3 size: 13 residues. Germline loops: CDR1 KGHDR, CDR2 SFDVKD. CDR3 DNA: TGTGCCACCCAGGACAGGGGGTCTTCACCCCTCCACTTT. Translated: CATQDRGSSPLHF.

The chain combines TRBV6-4 with TRBJ2-5; D unresolved. The germline CDR1 and CDR2 sequences are MRHNA and SNTAGT. Trimming took off 6 bases at V and 5 bases at J, with 16 bases between the two ends. The CDR3 extends over 14 amino acids. The CDR3 reads CASSPSFLSETQYF. Here the CDR3 DNA reads TGTGCCAGCAGCCCTTCTTTCCTTTCGGAGACCCAGTACTTC.

V usage is TRBV20-1 and J usage is TRBJ1-4; a weak D match, TRBD1 (5 bases). Trimming removed 3 bases at V and 8 bases at J, with 13 bases between. The germline V gene has CDR1 DFQATT and CDR2 SNEGSKA (reference sequence). This CDR3 is built from 13 residues. CDR3 in amino acids: CSASPPSGEKLFF. The CDR3 DNA is TGCAGTGCTAGTCCGCCCTCAGGGGAAAAACTGTTTTTT.